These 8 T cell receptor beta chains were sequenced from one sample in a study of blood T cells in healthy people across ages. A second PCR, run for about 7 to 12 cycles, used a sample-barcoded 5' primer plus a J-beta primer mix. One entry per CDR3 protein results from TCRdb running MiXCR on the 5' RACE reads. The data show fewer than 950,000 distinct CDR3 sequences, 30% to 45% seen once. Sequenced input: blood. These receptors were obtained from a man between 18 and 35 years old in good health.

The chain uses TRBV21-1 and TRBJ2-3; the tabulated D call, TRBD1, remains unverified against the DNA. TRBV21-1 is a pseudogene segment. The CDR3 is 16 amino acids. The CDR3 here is CASSDSGTGASGTQYF. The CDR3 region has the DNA TGTGCCAGCAGCGACTCGGGGACAGGGGCTTCAGGTACGCAGTATTTT.

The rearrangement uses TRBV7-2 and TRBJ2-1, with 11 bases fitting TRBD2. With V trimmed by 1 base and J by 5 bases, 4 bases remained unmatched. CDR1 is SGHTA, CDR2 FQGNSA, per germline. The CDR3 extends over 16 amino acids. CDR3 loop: CASSLVPTSGNNEQFF. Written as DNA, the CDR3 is TGTGCCAGCAGCTTAGTTCCGACTAGCGGGAACAATGAGCAGTTCTTC.

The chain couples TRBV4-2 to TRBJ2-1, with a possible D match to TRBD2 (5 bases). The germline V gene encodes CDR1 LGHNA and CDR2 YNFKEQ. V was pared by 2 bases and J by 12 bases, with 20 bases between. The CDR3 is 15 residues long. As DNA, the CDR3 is TGTGCCAGCAGCCAAAAGGGAGCGTTTAGGGATGGGCAGTTCTTC. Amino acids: CASSQKGAFRDGQFF.

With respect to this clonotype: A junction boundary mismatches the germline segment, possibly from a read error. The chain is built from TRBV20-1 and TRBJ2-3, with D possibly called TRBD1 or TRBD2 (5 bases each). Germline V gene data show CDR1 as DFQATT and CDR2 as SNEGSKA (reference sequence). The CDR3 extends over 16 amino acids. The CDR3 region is CRARDGGQGPPDTQYF. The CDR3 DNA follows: TGCAGAGCTAGAGACGGCGGGCAGGGACCCCCAGATACGCAGTATTTT.

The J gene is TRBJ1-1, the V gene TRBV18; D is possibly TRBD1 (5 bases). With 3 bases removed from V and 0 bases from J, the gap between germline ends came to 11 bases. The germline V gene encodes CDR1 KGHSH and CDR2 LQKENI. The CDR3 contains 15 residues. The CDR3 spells CASSPLGRVNTEAFF. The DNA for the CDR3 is TGTGCCAGCTCACCCTTAGGCAGGGTGAACACTGAAGCTTTCTTT. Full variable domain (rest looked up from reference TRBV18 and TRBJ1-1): NAGVMQNPRHLVRRRGQEARLRCSPMKGHSHVYWYRQLPEEGLKFMVYLQKENIIDESGMPKERFSAEFPKEGPSILRIQQVVRGDSAAYFCASSPLGRVNTEAFFGQGTRLTVV.

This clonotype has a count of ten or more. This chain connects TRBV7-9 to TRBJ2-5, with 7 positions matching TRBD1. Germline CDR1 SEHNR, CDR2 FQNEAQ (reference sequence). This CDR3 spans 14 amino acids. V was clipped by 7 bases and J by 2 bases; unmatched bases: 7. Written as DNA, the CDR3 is TGTGCCAGCATCAAACTGGGACAGCAAGAGACCCAGTACTTC. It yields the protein CASIKLGQQETQYF.

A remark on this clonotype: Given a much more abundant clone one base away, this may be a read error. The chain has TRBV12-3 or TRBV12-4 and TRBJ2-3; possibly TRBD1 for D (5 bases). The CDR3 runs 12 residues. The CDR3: CASSTVGDTLYF. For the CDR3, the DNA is TGTGCCAGTTCGACAGTCGGAGATACGCTGTATTTT.

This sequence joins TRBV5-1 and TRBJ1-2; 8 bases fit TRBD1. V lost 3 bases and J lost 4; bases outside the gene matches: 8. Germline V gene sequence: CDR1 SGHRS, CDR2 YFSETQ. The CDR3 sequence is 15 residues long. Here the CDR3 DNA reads TGCGCCAGCAGCTACAAGACAGGGGAGGCCTATGGCTACACCTTC. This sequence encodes CASSYKTGEAYGYTF.